This T cell receptor beta chain was captured by sequencing in a study of shared clonotypes between healthy human individuals. V was pared by 4 bases and J by 0 bases, with 9 bases between. This CDR3 has 14 residues. CDR1 and CDR2 (germline): MNHEY, SMNVEV (reference sequence). The naive CD8 population came from CD45RO-negative cells selected for CCR7, without terminally differentiated effector memory CD45RA+ cells. Comment on this clone: Its antigen is still unknown.

Study-level results: Few donors restricted represented genetic and exposure-history diversity. Non-shared clonotypes had lower generation probabilities than those shared by all four donors.

Every immunoSEQ plate was one replicate of a subset's evenly spread DNA. Replicate PCRs from sorted subsets contained around 200 ng DNA, which is around 30,000 T cell genomes. Generated by immunoSEQ multiplex PCR, the TCRdb table keeps only in-frame clones and is missing some. The sample has over 800,000 clones; about 91% are singletons. The V gene is TRBV27, the J gene TRBJ1-2, with D unclear. Sequenced: naive CD8+ T cells sorted from blood. This clonotype was sampled from a man aged 25 to 45 in good health. The CDR3: CASSYLGSNYGYTF. CDR3 nucleotides: TGTGCCAGCAGTTATCTGGGATCTAACTATGGCTACACCTTC.